This T cell receptor (beta chain) was sequenced during a study of CD8 T cells in Susac syndrome. With random hexamers, reverse transcription was performed on about 0.5 to 1 ug of RNA. Each CDR3 protein gets one entry after TCRdb re-called the immunoSEQ multiplex PCR reads with MiXCR. Among under 550,000 distinct CDR3 sequences listed, approximately 85% were seen once. Germline V gene lookup returns CDR1 MNHEY and CDR2 SMNVEV (reference sequence). The CDR3 has 14 amino acids. The V end was cut by 8 bases, the J end by 7 bases, with 15 bases between. This TCR came from a human donor with multiple sclerosis. Sequencing input: CD8+ T cells from PBMCs. The V call is TRBV27, the J call TRBJ2-6; the D gene could be TRBD1 or TRBD2 (5 bases each). The DNA of the CDR3 is TGTGCCAGCGGGGCCGGGACGCTTGCCAACGTCCTGACTTTC. Residues: CASGAGTLANVLTF.